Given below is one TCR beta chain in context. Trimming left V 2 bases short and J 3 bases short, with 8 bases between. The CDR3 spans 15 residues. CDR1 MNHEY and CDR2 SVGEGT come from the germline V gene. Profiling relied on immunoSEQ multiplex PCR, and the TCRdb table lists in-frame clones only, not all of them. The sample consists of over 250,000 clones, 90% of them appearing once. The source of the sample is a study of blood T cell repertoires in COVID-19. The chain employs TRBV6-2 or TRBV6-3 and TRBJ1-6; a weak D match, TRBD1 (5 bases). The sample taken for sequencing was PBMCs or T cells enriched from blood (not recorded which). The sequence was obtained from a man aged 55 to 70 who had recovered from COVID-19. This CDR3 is CASSYVGGYNSPLHF. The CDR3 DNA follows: TGTGCCAGCAGTTACGTCGGGGGCTATAATTCACCCCTCCACTTT.